These 2 T cell receptor beta chains share one sample of origin, sequenced in a study of T cell changes during pregnancy in multiple sclerosis. This table comes from immunoSEQ multiplex PCR, and its TCRdb copy is limited to in-frame clones, with some not included. This repertoire shows approximately 100,000 clones, about 90% found once; its top ten account for less than 2%. The sequencing here drew on peripheral blood, taken after pregnancy. These receptors all come from a female donor with multiple sclerosis, enrolled in a pregnancy study.

The chain joins TRBV5-1 to TRBJ2-7, with D maybe TRBD1 (6 bases). The length of the CDR3 is 13 residues. The V gene's germline CDR1 is SGHRS and CDR2 YFSETQ. V was clipped by 0 bases and J by 5 bases, with 9 bases between them. The CDR3 DNA sequence: TGCGCCAGCAGCTTGGTTGGGGGCCACGAGCAGTACTTC. The encoded protein is CASSLVGGHEQYF. Variable domain in full (rest from reference TRBV5-1 and TRBJ2-7): KAGVTQTPRYLIKTRGQQVTLSCSPISGHRSVSWYQQTPGQGLQFLFEYFSETQRNKGNFPGRFSGRQFSNSRSEMNVSTLELGDSALYLCASSLVGGHEQYFGPGTRLTVT.

The chain combines TRBV19 with TRBJ1-1, with 8 bases aligning to TRBD1. Trimming took 5 bases from V and 7 from J; bases not matched to a gene: 9. Germline CDR1 LNHDA, CDR2 SQIVND (reference sequence). There are 14 residues in the CDR3. CDR3 region: CASSGTGGVLEAFF. The CDR3 DNA is TGTGCCAGTAGTGGCACAGGGGGGGTCCTTGAAGCTTTCTTT.